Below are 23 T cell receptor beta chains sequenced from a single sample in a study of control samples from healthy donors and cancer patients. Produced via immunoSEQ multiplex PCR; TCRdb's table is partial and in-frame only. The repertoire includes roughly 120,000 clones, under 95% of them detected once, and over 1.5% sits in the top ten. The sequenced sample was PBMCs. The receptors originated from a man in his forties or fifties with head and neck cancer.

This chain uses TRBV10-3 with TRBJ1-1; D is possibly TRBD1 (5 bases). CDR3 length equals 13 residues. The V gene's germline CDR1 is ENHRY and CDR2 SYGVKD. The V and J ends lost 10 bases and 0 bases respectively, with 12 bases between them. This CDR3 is CATGGDLNTEAFF. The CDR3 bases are TGTGCCACCGGGGGAGACCTGAACACTGAAGCTTTCTTT.

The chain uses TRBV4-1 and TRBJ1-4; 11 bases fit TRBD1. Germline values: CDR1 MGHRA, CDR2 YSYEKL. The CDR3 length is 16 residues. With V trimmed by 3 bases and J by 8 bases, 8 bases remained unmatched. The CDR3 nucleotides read TGCGCCAGCAGCCATATCGGACAGGGGGCCGGGGAAAAACTGTTTTTT. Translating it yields CASSHIGQGAGEKLFF.

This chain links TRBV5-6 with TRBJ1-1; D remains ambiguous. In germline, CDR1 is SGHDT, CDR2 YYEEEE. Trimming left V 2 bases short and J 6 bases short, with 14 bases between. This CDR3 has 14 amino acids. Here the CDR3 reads CASSFRRYGAEAFF. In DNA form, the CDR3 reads TGTGCCAGCAGCTTCAGACGGTACGGTGCTGAAGCTTTCTTT.

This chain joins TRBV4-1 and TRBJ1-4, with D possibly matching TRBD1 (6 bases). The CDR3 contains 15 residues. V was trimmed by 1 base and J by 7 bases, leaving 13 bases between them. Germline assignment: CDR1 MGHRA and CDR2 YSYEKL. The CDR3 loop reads CASSQVGGGGEKLFF. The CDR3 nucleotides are TGCGCCAGCAGCCAAGTGGGAGGGGGAGGTGAAAAACTGTTTTTT.

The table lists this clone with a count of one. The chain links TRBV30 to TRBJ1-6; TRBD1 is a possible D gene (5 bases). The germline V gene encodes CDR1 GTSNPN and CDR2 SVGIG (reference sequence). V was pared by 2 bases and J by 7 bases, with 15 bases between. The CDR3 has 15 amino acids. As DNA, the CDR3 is TGTGCCTGGAGTCCGCCGGGACGGCAGAATTCACCCCTCCACTTT. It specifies CAWSPPGRQNSPLHF.

Here the CDR3 reads CASRRQGTEAFF. The CDR3 bases are TGTGCCAGTAGACGACAGGGGACTGAAGCTTTCTTT. The chain has TRBV19 and TRBJ1-1, with TRBD1 matching 8 bases. The CDR3 length is 12 residues. Germline-derived CDR1 and CDR2 are LNHDA and SQIVND (reference sequence). V lost 6 bases to trimming and J lost 5 bases; unmatched junction nucleotides: 2.

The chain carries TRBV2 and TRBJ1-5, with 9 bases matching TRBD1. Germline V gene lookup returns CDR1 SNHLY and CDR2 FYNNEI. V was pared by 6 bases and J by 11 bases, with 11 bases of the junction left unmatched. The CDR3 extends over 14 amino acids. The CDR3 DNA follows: TGTGCCAGCAGCAGGGACAGGGTATCAGAGGCCCAGCATTTT. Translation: CASSRDRVSEAQHF.

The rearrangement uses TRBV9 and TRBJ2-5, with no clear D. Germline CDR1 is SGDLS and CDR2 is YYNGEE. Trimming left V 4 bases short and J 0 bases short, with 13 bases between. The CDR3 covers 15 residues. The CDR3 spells CASSLGSGHQETQYF. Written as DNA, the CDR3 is TGTGCCAGCAGCCTAGGGTCTGGTCACCAAGAGACCCAGTACTTC.

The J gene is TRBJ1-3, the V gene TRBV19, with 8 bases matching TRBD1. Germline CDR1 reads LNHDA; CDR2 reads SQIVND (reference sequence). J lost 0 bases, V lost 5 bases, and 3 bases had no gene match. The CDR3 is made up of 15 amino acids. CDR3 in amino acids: CASSRTGGSGNTIYF. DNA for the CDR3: TGTGCCAGTAGTCGAACAGGGGGCTCTGGAAACACCATATATTTT.

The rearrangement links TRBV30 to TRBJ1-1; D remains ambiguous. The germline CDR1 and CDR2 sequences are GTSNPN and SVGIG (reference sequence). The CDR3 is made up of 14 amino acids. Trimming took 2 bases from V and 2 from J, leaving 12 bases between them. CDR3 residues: CAWSLGSYNTEAFF. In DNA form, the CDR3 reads TGTGCCTGGAGTCTTGGATCCTACAACACTGAAGCTTTCTTT.

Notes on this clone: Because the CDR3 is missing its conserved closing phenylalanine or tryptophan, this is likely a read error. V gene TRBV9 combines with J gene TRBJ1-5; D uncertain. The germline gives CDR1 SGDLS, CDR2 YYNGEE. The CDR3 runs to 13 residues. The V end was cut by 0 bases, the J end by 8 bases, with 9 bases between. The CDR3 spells CASSVAGEEPQHL. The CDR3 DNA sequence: TGTGCCAGCAGCGTAGCCGGGGAAGAGCCCCAGCATCTT.

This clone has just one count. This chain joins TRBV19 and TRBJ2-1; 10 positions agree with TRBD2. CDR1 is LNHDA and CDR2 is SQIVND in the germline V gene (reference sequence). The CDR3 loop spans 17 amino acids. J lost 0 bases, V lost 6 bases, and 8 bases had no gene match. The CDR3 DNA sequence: TGTGCCAGTAGAGTCAGCGGGGGGGCCTCCTCCTACAATGAGCAGTTCTTC. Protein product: CASRVSGGASSYNEQFF.

CDR3 sequence (DNA): TGTGCCTGGAGATCAGACAGGGTGAACTATGGCTACACCTTC. It encodes CAWRSDRVNYGYTF. The V call is TRBV30, the J call TRBJ1-2; TRBD1 matches 7 bases. This CDR3 region has 14 residues. V lost 3 bases, J lost 2 bases, and 6 bases stayed unmatched. Germline CDR1 GTSNPN, CDR2 SVGIG (reference sequence). The full variable domain, in which reference TRBV30 and TRBJ1-2 provide the parts outside the CDR3, is SQTIHQWPATLVQPVGSPLSLECTVEGTSNPNLYWYRQAAGRGLQLLFYSVGIGQISSEVPQNLSASRPQDRQFILSSKKLLLSDSGFYLCAWRSDRVNYGYTFGSGTRLTVV.

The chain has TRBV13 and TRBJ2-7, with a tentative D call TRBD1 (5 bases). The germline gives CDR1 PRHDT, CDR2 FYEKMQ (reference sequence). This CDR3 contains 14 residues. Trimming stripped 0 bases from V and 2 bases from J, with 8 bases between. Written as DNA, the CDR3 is TGTGCCAGCAGCTTAGGACAGGCCGCCTACGAGCAGTACTTC. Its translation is CASSLGQAAYEQYF.

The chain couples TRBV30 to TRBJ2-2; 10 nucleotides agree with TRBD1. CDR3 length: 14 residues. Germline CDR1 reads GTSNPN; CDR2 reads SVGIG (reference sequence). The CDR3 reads CASDRGLGTGELFF. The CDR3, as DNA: TGTGCATCCGACAGGGGGCTGGGGACCGGGGAGCTGTTTTTT.

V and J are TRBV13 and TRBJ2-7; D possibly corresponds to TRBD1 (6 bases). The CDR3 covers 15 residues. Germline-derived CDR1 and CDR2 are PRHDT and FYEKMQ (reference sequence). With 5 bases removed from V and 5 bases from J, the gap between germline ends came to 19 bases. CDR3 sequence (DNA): TGTGCCAGCAGCCCCCCGACAGGCCCTCGGAACGAGCAGTACTTC. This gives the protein CASSPPTGPRNEQYF.

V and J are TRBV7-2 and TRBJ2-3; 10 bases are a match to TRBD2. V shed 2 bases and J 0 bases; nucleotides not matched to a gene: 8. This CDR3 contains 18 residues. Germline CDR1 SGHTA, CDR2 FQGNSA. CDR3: CASSLSPLAGASTDTQYF. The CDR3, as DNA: TGTGCCAGCAGCTTAAGCCCTCTAGCGGGGGCCAGCACAGATACGCAGTATTTT.

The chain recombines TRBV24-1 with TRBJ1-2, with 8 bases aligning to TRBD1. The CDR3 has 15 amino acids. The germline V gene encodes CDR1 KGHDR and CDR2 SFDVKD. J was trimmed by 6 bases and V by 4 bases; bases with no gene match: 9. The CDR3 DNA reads TGTGCCACCAGTGAAGTTCCTACACAGGGGGATGGCTACACCTTC. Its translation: CATSEVPTQGDGYTF.

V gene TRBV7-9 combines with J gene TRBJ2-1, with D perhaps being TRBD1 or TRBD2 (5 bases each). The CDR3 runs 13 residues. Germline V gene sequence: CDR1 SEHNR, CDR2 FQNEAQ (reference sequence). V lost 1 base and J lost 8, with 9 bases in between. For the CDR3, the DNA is TGTGCCAGCAGCTTAGGTGTGGGGGATGAGCAGTTCTTC. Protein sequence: CASSLGVGDEQFF.

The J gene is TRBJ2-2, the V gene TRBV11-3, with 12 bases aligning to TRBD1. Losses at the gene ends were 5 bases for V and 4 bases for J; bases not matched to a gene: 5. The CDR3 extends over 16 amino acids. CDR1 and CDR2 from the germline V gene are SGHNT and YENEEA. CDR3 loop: CASSPGTGGLTGELFF. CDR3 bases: TGTGCCAGCAGCCCCGGGACAGGGGGCCTCACCGGGGAGCTGTTTTTT.

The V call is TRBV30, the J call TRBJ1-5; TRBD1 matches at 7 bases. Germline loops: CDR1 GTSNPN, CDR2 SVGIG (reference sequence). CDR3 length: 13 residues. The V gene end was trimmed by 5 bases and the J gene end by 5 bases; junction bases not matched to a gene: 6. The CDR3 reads CAWDRDPHQPQHF. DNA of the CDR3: TGTGCCTGGGACAGGGACCCGCATCAGCCCCAGCATTTT.

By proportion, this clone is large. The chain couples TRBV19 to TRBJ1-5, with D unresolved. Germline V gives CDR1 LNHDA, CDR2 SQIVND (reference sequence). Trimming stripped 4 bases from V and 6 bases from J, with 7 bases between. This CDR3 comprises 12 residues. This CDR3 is CASSNGVQPQHF. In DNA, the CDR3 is TGTGCCAGTAGTAATGGGGTTCAGCCCCAGCATTTT.

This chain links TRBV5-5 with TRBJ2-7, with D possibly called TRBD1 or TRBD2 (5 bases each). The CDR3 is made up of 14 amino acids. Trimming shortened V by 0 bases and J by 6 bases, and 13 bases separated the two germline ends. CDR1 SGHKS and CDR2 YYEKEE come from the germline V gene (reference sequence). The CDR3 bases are TGTGCCAGCAGCTTGGCGGGGCAGGTACTCGAGCAGTACTTC. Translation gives CASSLAGQVLEQYF.